Shown below are 24 T cell receptor beta chains from a single sample sequenced in a study of T cell responses to AZD1222 COVID-19 vaccine. Only in-frame clones appear in the TCRdb table, and some are missing; sequencing was by immunoSEQ multiplex PCR. The top ten clones hold 6.9% of a sample with some 86,000 clones, about 88% of them seen once. The sequencing here drew on peripheral blood, taken 28 days after the second AZD1222 dose. All receptors derive from an adult who received the AZD1222 COVID-19 vaccine.

The V call is TRBV30, the J call TRBJ2-2, with 7 nucleotides matching TRBD1. The germline CDR1 and CDR2 sequences are GTSNPN and SVGIG (reference sequence). V was pared by 2 bases and J by 10 bases, with 16 bases of the junction left unmatched. This CDR3 is built from 16 residues. The CDR3 DNA follows: TGTGCCTGGAGTCGTCCCCGGGACAGCAATTTAAAGGAGCTGTTTTTT. Its protein product is CAWSRPRDSNLKELFF.

The table lists this clone with a count of one. The genes are TRBV5-4 and TRBJ2-1; D possibly corresponds to TRBD2 (6 bases). The CDR3 covers 16 residues. Germline loops: CDR1 SGHNT, CDR2 YYREEE (reference sequence). Trimming left V 3 bases short and J 8 bases short, with 21 bases between. The CDR3: CASSSSQEREWDEQFF. The CDR3 region has the DNA TGTGCCAGCAGCTCCTCTCAAGAACGGGAGTGGGATGAGCAGTTCTTC.

This sequence joins TRBV7-9 and TRBJ2-1; 8 nucleotides match TRBD2. V shed 1 base, J shed 5 bases, and the junction held 10 bases outside the gene matches. CDR1 SEHNR and CDR2 FQNEAQ come from the germline V gene (reference sequence). The CDR3 is 17 residues long. The chain's CDR3 is CASSLEGLREGHNEQFF. The DNA of the CDR3 is TGTGCCAGCAGCTTAGAGGGCCTCCGGGAGGGCCACAATGAGCAGTTCTTC.

The V gene is TRBV23-1, the J gene TRBJ1-1; the D gene is possibly TRBD1 (6 bases). TRBV23-1 carries the ORF label, with uncertain function. This CDR3 contains 17 residues. Trimming pared 4 bases from V and 6 bases from J, leaving 24 bases between. In nucleotides, the CDR3 is TGCGCCAGCAGTCGAGGGAGGGGGGCTTGCCTCTGGTCTGAAGCTTTCTTT. Its translation: CASSRGRGACLWSEAFF.

The chain links TRBV4-3 to TRBJ2-3, with 9 bases matching TRBD1. V was pared by 4 bases and J by 2 bases, with 7 bases of the junction left unmatched. Looked up from germline, CDR1 is LGHNA and CDR2 is YSLEER. The CDR3 is 16 amino acids. The CDR3 loop reads CASSRVGTGFTDTQYF. The CDR3 region has the DNA TGCGCCAGCAGCCGGGTAGGGACAGGGTTCACAGATACGCAGTATTTT.

This rearrangement joins TRBV4-2 to TRBJ1-2, with 8 bases aligning to TRBD1. The CDR3 has 16 residues. Losses at the gene ends were 0 bases for V and 5 bases for J; bases not matched to a gene: 8. Germline-derived CDR1 and CDR2 are LGHNA and YNFKEQ. The CDR3 DNA follows: TGTGCCAGCAGCCAAGATTCGGACAGGGCCCTATATGGCTACACCTTC. Translated: CASSQDSDRALYGYTF.

This chain connects TRBV19 to TRBJ2-1, with TRBD2 as a possible D gene (6 bases). Germline loops: CDR1 LNHDA, CDR2 SQIVND (reference sequence). The V and J ends lost 7 bases and 4 bases respectively, with 20 bases between them. This CDR3 has 16 amino acids. The CDR3 DNA follows: TGTGCCAGTACCCCTCTTGGAGGGAAGGAATACAATGAGCAGTTCTTC. Translating it yields CASTPLGGKEYNEQFF.

The V gene is TRBV9, the J gene TRBJ1-2; D unclear. Germline V gives CDR1 SGDLS, CDR2 YYNGEE. V lost 4 bases, J lost 5 bases, and 12 bases lay in between. This CDR3 has 13 amino acids. CDR3: CASSRTERYGYTF. In DNA form, the CDR3 reads TGTGCCAGCAGCCGGACGGAGAGGTATGGCTACACCTTC.

The V gene is TRBV13, the J gene TRBJ2-3; 7 bases match TRBD2. V shed 5 bases, J shed 8 bases, and the junction held 10 bases outside the gene matches. This CDR3 comprises 14 residues. Per germline, CDR1 PRHDT and CDR2 FYEKMQ (reference sequence). CDR3 DNA: TGTGCCAGCAGCCCTGGTGCGGGAGAGGGTACGCAGTATTTT. Translated, it gives CASSPGAGEGTQYF.

The rearrangement links TRBV18 to TRBJ1-2; 9 bases fit TRBD1. Looked up from germline, CDR1 is KGHSH and CDR2 is LQKENI. Trimming cost V 6 bases and J 3 bases; bases outside gene matches: 8. The CDR3 is 15 amino acids. The DNA for the CDR3 is TGTGCCAGCTCCCTACCGGGACAGGGCGACTATGGCTACACCTTC. Residues: CASSLPGQGDYGYTF.

V usage is TRBV20-1 and J usage is TRBJ2-3; D is tentatively TRBD1 or TRBD2 (5 bases each). The germline CDR1 and CDR2 sequences are DFQATT and SNEGSKA (reference sequence). Trimming removed 3 bases from V and 2 bases from J, with 18 bases in between. This CDR3 has 16 amino acids. CDR3 amino acids: CSASDGAVAATDTQYF. DNA for the CDR3: TGCAGTGCTAGTGACGGGGCGGTAGCAGCCACAGATACGCAGTATTTT.

The rearrangement links TRBV5-1 to TRBJ2-5; 11 nucleotides line up with TRBD1. The CDR3 is 14 residues long. Germline values: CDR1 SGHRS, CDR2 YFSETQ. Trimming removed 4 bases from V and 4 bases from J; junction bases left unmatched: 3. CDR3 protein: CASSPGTGGETQYF. CDR3 nucleotides: TGCGCCAGCAGCCCGGGGACAGGGGGAGAGACCCAGTACTTC.

This clone was observed a few times. This chain connects TRBV4-2 to TRBJ1-2; tentatively, D is TRBD1 (6 bases). Germline V gene lookup returns CDR1 LGHNA and CDR2 YNFKEQ. Deletions cut 3 bases from V and 8 bases from J, with 19 bases between. The CDR3 has 15 amino acids. CDR3: CASSHAMGGADGYTF. DNA of the CDR3: TGTGCCAGCAGCCACGCAATGGGGGGCGCGGACGGCTACACCTTC.

The CDR3 region has the DNA TGTGCCAGCAGCCCGGGACAGATCTACGAGCAGTACTTC. Translated: CASSPGQIYEQYF. V and J are TRBV5-4 and TRBJ2-7, with TRBD1 identical over 7 bases. CDR1 and CDR2 (germline): SGHNT, YYREEE (reference sequence). This CDR3 is built from 13 residues. V lost 4 bases and J lost 3; bases outside the gene matches: 4.

V is TRBV2 and J is TRBJ1-2, with a tentative D call TRBD1 (6 bases). CDR1 is SNHLY, CDR2 FYNNEI, per germline. The CDR3 is made up of 13 amino acids. V shed 8 bases and J shed 1 base, with 11 bases lying between them. The CDR3, as DNA: TGTGCCAGCGGGGACACCTTTAACTATGGCTACACCTTC. It encodes CASGDTFNYGYTF.

This chain connects TRBV15 to TRBJ1-1; 10 nucleotides agree with TRBD1. This CDR3 has 21 amino acids. CDR1 is LNHNV and CDR2 is YYDKDF in the germline V gene (reference sequence). Trimming cost V 2 bases and J 0 bases; bases outside gene matches: 18. CDR3 in amino acids: CATSRTTPGQGLIPMNTEAFF. The CDR3 DNA reads as TGTGCCACCAGCAGAACTACCCCGGGACAGGGGCTAATTCCGATGAACACTGAAGCTTTCTTT.

This chain joins TRBV5-1 and TRBJ2-1; D remains ambiguous. In germline, CDR1 is SGHRS, CDR2 YFSETQ. Trimming pared 1 base from V and 7 bases from J, leaving 9 bases between. The CDR3 length is 13 residues. The CDR3 here is CASSLLLNNEQFF. As DNA, the CDR3 is TGCGCCAGCAGCTTGCTTCTGAATAATGAGCAGTTCTTC.

The chain has TRBV28 and TRBJ2-5; D might be TRBD1 (6 bases). CDR3 size: 15 residues. Germline V gene data show CDR1 as MDHEN and CDR2 as SYDVKM. Trimming pared 5 bases from V and 5 bases from J, leaving 18 bases between. The CDR3 spells CASSPPPQGAETQYF. As DNA, the CDR3 is TGTGCCAGCAGTCCTCCCCCACAGGGAGCGGAGACCCAGTACTTC.

This clone is medium-sized (0.01 to 0.1%). The chain couples TRBV5-1 to TRBJ1-3; D unclear. Per germline, CDR1 SGHRS and CDR2 YFSETQ. Trimming took off 0 bases at V and 2 bases at J, with 9 bases between the two ends. The CDR3 length is 15 residues. The CDR3 DNA reads as TGCGCCAGCAGCTTGGGGGCAGACCCTGGAAACACCATATATTTT. It specifies CASSLGADPGNTIYF.

This rearrangement joins TRBV10-3 to TRBJ1-2; 8 positions match TRBD1. The CDR3 is 13 amino acids. Germline V gene data show CDR1 as ENHRY and CDR2 as SYGVKD. Trimming cost V 9 bases and J 6 bases; bases outside gene matches: 9. The CDR3: CAIGRTGRDGYTF. CDR3 DNA sequence: TGTGCCATTGGGAGGACAGGGAGAGATGGCTACACCTTC.

The gene calls are TRBV6-5 and TRBJ2-2, with D hard to call. This CDR3 region has 12 residues. Trimming shortened V by 8 bases and J by 5 bases, and 9 bases separated the two germline ends. Germline CDR1 MNHEY, CDR2 SVGAGI. CDR3 amino acids: CASARLTGELFF. The CDR3 coding sequence is TGTGCCAGCGCACGGTTAACCGGGGAGCTGTTTTTT.

This sequence joins TRBV5-4 and TRBJ2-7; D perhaps matches TRBD2 (5 bases). CDR3 length equals 14 residues. Per germline, CDR1 SGHNT and CDR2 YYREEE (reference sequence). The V end lost 1 base, the J end lost 2 bases, and 10 bases lay between the germline ends. CDR3 region: CASSLSGFAYEQYF. CDR3 nucleotides: TGTGCCAGCAGCTTGTCGGGGTTCGCCTACGAGCAGTACTTC.

The chain has TRBV4-1 and TRBJ1-6; a possible D gene is TRBD1 (5 bases). V shed 2 bases and J shed 10 bases, with 21 bases lying between them. CDR3 length equals 17 residues. CDR1 is MGHRA, CDR2 YSYEKL, per germline. The CDR3, as DNA: TGCGCCAGCAGCCAAATCATGAGGGGTTACCGGGGGTCACCCCTCCACTTT. Encoded protein: CASSQIMRGYRGSPLHF.

This chain connects TRBV28 to TRBJ1-3, with a weak D call TRBD1 (6 bases). Germline lookup yields CDR1 MDHEN and CDR2 SYDVKM. This CDR3 is 16 amino acids long. V dropped 7 bases and J dropped 0 bases, with 16 bases sitting between them. Written as DNA, the CDR3 is TGTGCCAGCACGATTAGATTGGGGGCCTCTGGAAACACCATATATTTT. Translating it yields CASTIRLGASGNTIYF.